The clone carrying this T cell receptor beta chain appeared a few times. Its antigen is undetermined. They built TCR cDNA with 5'RACE template switching, a step that put in a universal primer site and UMIs. In TCRdb, the 5' RACE reads were re-called with MiXCR into one record per CDR3 protein. Of some 300,000 distinct CDR3 sequences in the sample, approximately 10% were seen once. The data are from a study of T cells after yellow fever vaccination. Study-level findings and limits: Weaker overall was a secondary response that nonetheless peaked faster, on day 5 versus 15. Reappearance after the booster was seen for most primary-vaccination clones, at 95% to 97% CD4 and roughly 90% CD8.

This CDR3 region has 13 residues. CDR1 is MNHEY and CDR2 is SVGEGT in the germline V gene. V was pared by 6 bases and J by 4 bases, with 12 bases between. The TCR sequence derives from a man younger than 35 who received the YFV17D yellow fever vaccine. This specimen consisted of CD4+ T cells sorted from PBMCs, obtained 5 days after the yellow fever booster vaccination. The genes are TRBV6-2 or TRBV6-3 and TRBJ1-2, with D perhaps TRBD1 (5 bases). CDR3 protein: CASSDQGGYGYTF. CDR3 nucleotides: TGTGCCAGCAGCGATCAGGGAGGCTATGGCTACACCTTC.